The present T cell receptor beta chain was sequenced within a study of T-cell reconstitution after alpha-beta-depleted transplantation in children. Unique molecular identifiers were built into the TCRbeta library. TCRdb re-derived calls from the PCR reads in MiXCR, one entry per CDR3 protein. Counted here are hundreds of thousands of distinct CDR3 sequences, more than 20% occurring once; the ten biggest clones make up 2% to 3%. The length of the CDR3 is 15 residues. V lost 1 base and J lost 5, with 14 bases in between. Germline-derived CDR1 and CDR2 are DFQATT and SNEGSKA (reference sequence). The sequencing used PBMCs, collected before TCRalphabeta/CD19-depleted stem cell transplant. The sequence came from a girl aged 2 to 9 with Fanconi anemia, due to receive a stem cell transplant. V and J are TRBV20-1 and TRBJ2-2; D uncertain. CDR3 in amino acids: CSARVGPWGTGELFF. DNA of the CDR3: TGCAGTGCTAGAGTAGGGCCCTGGGGTACCGGGGAGCTGTTTTTT.